This T cell receptor beta chain is from a study of response to subunit inactivated influenza vaccine. Via MiXCR, TCRdb re-called the RT-PCR reads, giving one row per CDR3 protein. The repertoire holds some 540,000 distinct CDR3 sequences, with approximately 22% as singletons. This clonotype has just a few counts. V gave up 2 bases and J gave up 12 bases, with 11 bases separating them. CDR1 is MDHEN and CDR2 is SYDVKM in the germline V gene. The CDR3 consists of 12 residues. The same sample was also studied in work on T cells expressing NK-cell markers. From that paper: It was by 5'RACE template switching with UMIs that TCR beta cDNA was made. It was sorted CD3+CD56-NKG2C+, CD3+CD56+NKG2C- and CD3+CD56+NKG2C+ T cells that provided the TCR beta repertoires. One of eight sequenced donors was HCMV-seronegative; the other seven were seropositive. With an anti-gamma-delta TCR antibody, sorting in several experiments was kept to alpha-beta TCR T cells. In a group of about 6 donors, dominant NKG2C+ clonotypes represented roughly 1.0-7.5% of CD8+ T cells.

V gene TRBV28 combines with J gene TRBJ2-1; a weak D match, TRBD1 (5 bases). This sample comprised CD4+ T cells sorted from PBMCs, obtained about 12 days after vaccination. The clonotype was recovered from a man aged 50-59 years who received an inactivated influenza vaccine. CDR3 loop: CASSLPDNWQFF. CDR3 coding DNA: TGTGCCAGCAGTTTACCGGACAATTGGCAGTTCTTC.